These T cell receptor beta chains were read from a single sample in a study of OX40 agonist ivuxolimab in advanced cancers. Using immunoSEQ multiplex PCR, the repertoire was profiled, and TCRdb retains in-frame clones only, with some absent. The sample shows roughly 41,000 clones, 88% of them seen only once. This specimen was CD4+ or CD8+ T cells sorted from blood, taken in a trial of the OX40 agonist ivuxolimab. The receptors were sampled from an adult with an advanced solid tumor such as melanoma, head and neck, liver or kidney cancer. The CDR3 runs from the conserved cysteine through the conserved F or W. Clone size is given for some rows only: seen once, a few or many times, or a class if the clone is expanded.

j_call clone_size v_call cdr3_aa
TRBJ1-1 - TRBV29-1 CSVEYQNTEAFF
TRBJ2-1 - TRBV29-1 CSVEGTGVNSYNEQFF
TRBJ2-1 - TRBV27 CASSLTGGNEQFF
TRBJ2-1 - TRBV2 CASSLWTSGGINEQFF
TRBJ2-2 - TRBV11-1 CASSFWTGGSGELFF
TRBJ1-5 few TRBV18 CASSPAPDGDQPQHF
TRBJ2-5 - TRBV6-5 CASSYAGQETQYF
TRBJ1-1 - TRBV21-1 CASSKAVPDPMNTEAFF
TRBJ2-7 - TRBV6-1 CASSGLGGVHEQYF
TRBJ1-1 once TRBV28 CASSPDTFTNTEAFF
TRBJ2-3 - TRBV4-3 CASSQDGSLGDTQYF
TRBJ2-7 - TRBV11-3 CASSRGAYEQYF
TRBJ2-1 - TRBV29-1 CSVEGTPNNEQFF
TRBJ2-3 - TRBV4-1 CASSQVPSGGVLAGTDTQYF
TRBJ2-7 - TRBV18 CASSPGGYEQYF
TRBJ2-7 - TRBV6-1 CASSEGDRGYEQYF
TRBJ1-2 - TRBV9 CASSVDGRPYYGYTF
TRBJ1-3 - TRBV6-1 CASSVTTGDAGNTIYF
TRBJ2-5 - TRBV9 CASSLGLTHRDETQYF
TRBJ1-2 - TRBV15 CATSRDAQGAGGYTF
TRBJ2-3 once TRBV4-2 CASSQELRTGSGTDTQYF
TRBJ1-2 - TRBV5-1 CASSSDSYGYTF
TRBJ2-5 - TRBV4-1 CASSQVGIQGTQYF
TRBJ1-2 - TRBV13 CASSRQGNYGYTF
TRBJ1-5 - TRBV19 CASSLGLYQPQHF
TRBJ2-1 - TRBV10-3 CAIRDRVNEQFF
TRBJ1-2 - TRBV9 CASSPSGTGVGYTF
TRBJ2-3 - TRBV19 CASSIRQGRDTQYF
TRBJ2-1 - TRBV6-6 CASRLAGADTSNEQFF
TRBJ2-7 - TRBV5-1 CASSSRLAGAYEQYF
TRBJ1-2 - TRBV21-1 CASSKGRYGYTF
TRBJ2-5 - TRBV7-9 CASSLRTGLVQETQYF
TRBJ2-7 - TRBV18 CASSGEQNYEQYF
TRBJ2-3 - TRBV5-1 CASSRDHQTQYF
TRBJ1-2 - TRBV7-9 CASSLITPTGAYYGYTF
TRBJ2-3 - TRBV9 CASSVASGGGTDTQYF
TRBJ1-5 - TRBV2 CASSGAMGNQPQHF
TRBJ2-5 - TRBV19 CASSSGGAVQETQYF
TRBJ1-2 - TRBV2 CASSSGTIFNYGYTF
TRBJ2-7 - TRBV2 CASSPSYEQYF
TRBJ2-3 few TRBV12-5 CASGSGLAATVGTQYF
TRBJ2-7 - TRBV18 CASSPSGDEQYF
TRBJ1-4 - TRBV19 CASSWTQGTNEKLFF
TRBJ1-1 - TRBV7-8 CASSIRGQGLITEAFF
TRBJ1-1 - TRBV5-1 CASSPGNTEAFF
TRBJ1-2 - TRBV10-2 CASSEEPRSYGYTF